The 12 T cell receptor beta chains listed next were all sequenced from one sample in a study of blood T cell repertoires in COVID-19 (TCRdb year 2020). Libraries were constructed by the immunoSEQ multiplex PCR assay. In its TCRdb copy, this immuneACCESS table keeps in-frame sequences only and misses some clones. Where compared with another copy, unresolved V genes explain less than half of these, and the others have no known cause. Counted in this sample were 55,000 to 75,000 clones; around 87% of them appeared once. The ten largest clonotypes hold under 8.5% of the sample. The sample was peripheral blood. All receptors derive from a human donor with active COVID-19. The donor label of this sample is uncertain.

The rearrangement uses TRBV18 and TRBJ2-5; D call uncertain. V shed 0 bases and J shed 5 bases, with 7 bases lying between them. This CDR3 has 13 amino acids. Germline V gives CDR1 KGHSH, CDR2 LQKENI. The CDR3 sequence is CASSPPGQETQYF. CDR3 bases: TGTGCCAGCTCACCACCGGGCCAGGAGACCCAGTACTTC.

This chain uses TRBV10-3 with TRBJ2-7, with TRBD1 matching over 7 bases. CDR1 ENHRY and CDR2 SYGVKD come from the germline V gene. With 7 bases clipped from V and 7 bases from J, the junction kept 13 bases outside the gene matches. CDR3 length: 14 residues. The CDR3 DNA sequence: TGTGCCATCAAACGGACAGGAGGCCCTGGTGAGCAGTACTTC. This encodes CAIKRTGGPGEQYF.

The V and J genes are TRBV19 and TRBJ1-5; D remains unclear. V lost 2 bases to trimming and J lost 0 bases, with 5 bases between them. Per germline, CDR1 LNHDA and CDR2 SQIVND (reference sequence). CDR3 length: 14 residues. DNA of the CDR3: TGTGCCAGTAGTATACCCTTTAGCAATCAGCCCCAGCATTTT. Translated, it gives CASSIPFSNQPQHF.

This chain connects TRBV9 to TRBJ1-2, with 8 bases fitting TRBD1. This CDR3 is 14 amino acids long. V lost 0 bases and J lost 6; bases outside the gene matches: 4. CDR1 and CDR2 from the germline V gene are SGDLS and YYNGEE. As DNA, the CDR3 is TGTGCCAGCAGCGTAGCTTCGGGACAGGATGGCTACACCTTC. Translated, it gives CASSVASGQDGYTF.

The V and J genes are TRBV7-8 and TRBJ1-1; the match to TRBD1 covers 9 bases. CDR1 SGHVS and CDR2 FQNEAQ come from the germline V gene. The J segment lost 4 bases and the V segment lost 1 base, leaving 4 bases of the junction unmatched. CDR3 length equals 15 residues. The CDR3 region is CASSLVLTGGTEAFF. The CDR3 DNA is TGTGCCAGCAGCTTAGTCCTGACAGGGGGCACTGAAGCTTTCTTT. Complete variable domain (other parts from reference TRBV7-8 and TRBJ1-1): GAGVSQSPRYKVAKRGQDVALRCDPISGHVSLFWYQQALGQGPEFLTYFQNEAQLDKSGLPSDRFFAERPEGSVSTLKIQRTQQEDSAVYLCASSLVLTGGTEAFFGQGTRLTVV.

This rearrangement joins TRBV18 to TRBJ2-1, with D possibly being TRBD2 (5 bases). Germline CDR1 KGHSH, CDR2 LQKENI. The CDR3 is made up of 14 amino acids. V was cut by 4 bases and J by 3 bases, with 10 bases left in between. CDR3 sequence (DNA): TGTGCCAGCTCACTTTACGGGGTCTACAATGAGCAGTTCTTC. This translates into CASSLYGVYNEQFF.

The chain combines TRBV2 with TRBJ1-1, with D maybe TRBD1 (6 bases). V lost 6 bases and J 1 base, leaving 12 bases between the germline ends. The CDR3 spans 14 residues. Germline CDR1 reads SNHLY; CDR2 reads FYNNEI. CDR3 region: CASRNRETNTEAFF. The DNA of the CDR3 is TGTGCCAGCAGGAACAGGGAAACGAACACTGAAGCTTTCTTT.

V is TRBV19 and J is TRBJ1-1; D is uncertain. The length of the CDR3 is 15 residues. The V end was cut by 6 bases, the J end by 1 base, with 15 bases between. The germline CDR1 and CDR2 sequences are LNHDA and SQIVND (reference sequence). In DNA form, the CDR3 reads TGTGCCAGTAGGGGAGGTATGAGCGGGAACACTGAAGCTTTCTTT. It is translated as CASRGGMSGNTEAFF.

This sequence joins TRBV9 and TRBJ2-5, with D perhaps matching TRBD2 (5 bases). The V end was cut by 4 bases, the J end by 7 bases, with 14 bases between. Germline V gives CDR1 SGDLS, CDR2 YYNGEE. CDR3 length: 13 residues. Written as DNA, the CDR3 is TGTGCCAGCAGCCCGATGCCGAGCGGGACCCAGTACTTC. It yields the protein CASSPMPSGTQYF.

The chain joins TRBV5-1 to TRBJ1-4; unclear D gene. This CDR3 has 15 amino acids. Trimming removed 7 bases at V and 0 bases at J, with 13 bases between. CDR1 is SGHRS and CDR2 is YFSETQ in the germline V gene. The CDR3 region is CASGEVGATNEKLFF. Here the CDR3 DNA reads TGCGCCAGCGGCGAGGTTGGCGCAACTAATGAAAAACTGTTTTTT.

In its sample, this clone was seen a few times. This rearrangement joins TRBV5-4 to TRBJ2-7; D possibly corresponds to TRBD1 (5 bases). This CDR3 spans 14 amino acids. Per the germline V gene, CDR1 is SGHNT and CDR2 is YYREEE (reference sequence). V gave up 4 bases and J gave up 3 bases, with 14 bases separating them. This CDR3 reads CASSPGPGLYEQYF. In DNA form, the CDR3 reads TGTGCCAGCAGCCCCGGCCCAGGGCTCTACGAGCAGTACTTC. The variable domain in full, completed from reference TRBV5-4 and TRBJ2-7, reads ETGVTQSPTHLIKTRGQQVTLRCSSQSGHNTVSWYQQALGQGPQFIFQYYREEENGRGNFPPRFSGLQFPNYSSELNVNALELDDSALYLCASSPGPGLYEQYFGPGTRLTVT.

The chain links TRBV2 to TRBJ2-1; 9 bases align to TRBD2. Germline V CDR1 and CDR2: SNHLY, FYNNEI. The CDR3 spans 16 residues. Trimming removed 1 base from V and 0 bases from J; junction bases left unmatched: 1. CDR3 residues: CASSEEAGGSYNEQFF. CDR3 in DNA: TGTGCCAGCAGTGAAGAAGCGGGAGGCTCCTACAATGAGCAGTTCTTC.